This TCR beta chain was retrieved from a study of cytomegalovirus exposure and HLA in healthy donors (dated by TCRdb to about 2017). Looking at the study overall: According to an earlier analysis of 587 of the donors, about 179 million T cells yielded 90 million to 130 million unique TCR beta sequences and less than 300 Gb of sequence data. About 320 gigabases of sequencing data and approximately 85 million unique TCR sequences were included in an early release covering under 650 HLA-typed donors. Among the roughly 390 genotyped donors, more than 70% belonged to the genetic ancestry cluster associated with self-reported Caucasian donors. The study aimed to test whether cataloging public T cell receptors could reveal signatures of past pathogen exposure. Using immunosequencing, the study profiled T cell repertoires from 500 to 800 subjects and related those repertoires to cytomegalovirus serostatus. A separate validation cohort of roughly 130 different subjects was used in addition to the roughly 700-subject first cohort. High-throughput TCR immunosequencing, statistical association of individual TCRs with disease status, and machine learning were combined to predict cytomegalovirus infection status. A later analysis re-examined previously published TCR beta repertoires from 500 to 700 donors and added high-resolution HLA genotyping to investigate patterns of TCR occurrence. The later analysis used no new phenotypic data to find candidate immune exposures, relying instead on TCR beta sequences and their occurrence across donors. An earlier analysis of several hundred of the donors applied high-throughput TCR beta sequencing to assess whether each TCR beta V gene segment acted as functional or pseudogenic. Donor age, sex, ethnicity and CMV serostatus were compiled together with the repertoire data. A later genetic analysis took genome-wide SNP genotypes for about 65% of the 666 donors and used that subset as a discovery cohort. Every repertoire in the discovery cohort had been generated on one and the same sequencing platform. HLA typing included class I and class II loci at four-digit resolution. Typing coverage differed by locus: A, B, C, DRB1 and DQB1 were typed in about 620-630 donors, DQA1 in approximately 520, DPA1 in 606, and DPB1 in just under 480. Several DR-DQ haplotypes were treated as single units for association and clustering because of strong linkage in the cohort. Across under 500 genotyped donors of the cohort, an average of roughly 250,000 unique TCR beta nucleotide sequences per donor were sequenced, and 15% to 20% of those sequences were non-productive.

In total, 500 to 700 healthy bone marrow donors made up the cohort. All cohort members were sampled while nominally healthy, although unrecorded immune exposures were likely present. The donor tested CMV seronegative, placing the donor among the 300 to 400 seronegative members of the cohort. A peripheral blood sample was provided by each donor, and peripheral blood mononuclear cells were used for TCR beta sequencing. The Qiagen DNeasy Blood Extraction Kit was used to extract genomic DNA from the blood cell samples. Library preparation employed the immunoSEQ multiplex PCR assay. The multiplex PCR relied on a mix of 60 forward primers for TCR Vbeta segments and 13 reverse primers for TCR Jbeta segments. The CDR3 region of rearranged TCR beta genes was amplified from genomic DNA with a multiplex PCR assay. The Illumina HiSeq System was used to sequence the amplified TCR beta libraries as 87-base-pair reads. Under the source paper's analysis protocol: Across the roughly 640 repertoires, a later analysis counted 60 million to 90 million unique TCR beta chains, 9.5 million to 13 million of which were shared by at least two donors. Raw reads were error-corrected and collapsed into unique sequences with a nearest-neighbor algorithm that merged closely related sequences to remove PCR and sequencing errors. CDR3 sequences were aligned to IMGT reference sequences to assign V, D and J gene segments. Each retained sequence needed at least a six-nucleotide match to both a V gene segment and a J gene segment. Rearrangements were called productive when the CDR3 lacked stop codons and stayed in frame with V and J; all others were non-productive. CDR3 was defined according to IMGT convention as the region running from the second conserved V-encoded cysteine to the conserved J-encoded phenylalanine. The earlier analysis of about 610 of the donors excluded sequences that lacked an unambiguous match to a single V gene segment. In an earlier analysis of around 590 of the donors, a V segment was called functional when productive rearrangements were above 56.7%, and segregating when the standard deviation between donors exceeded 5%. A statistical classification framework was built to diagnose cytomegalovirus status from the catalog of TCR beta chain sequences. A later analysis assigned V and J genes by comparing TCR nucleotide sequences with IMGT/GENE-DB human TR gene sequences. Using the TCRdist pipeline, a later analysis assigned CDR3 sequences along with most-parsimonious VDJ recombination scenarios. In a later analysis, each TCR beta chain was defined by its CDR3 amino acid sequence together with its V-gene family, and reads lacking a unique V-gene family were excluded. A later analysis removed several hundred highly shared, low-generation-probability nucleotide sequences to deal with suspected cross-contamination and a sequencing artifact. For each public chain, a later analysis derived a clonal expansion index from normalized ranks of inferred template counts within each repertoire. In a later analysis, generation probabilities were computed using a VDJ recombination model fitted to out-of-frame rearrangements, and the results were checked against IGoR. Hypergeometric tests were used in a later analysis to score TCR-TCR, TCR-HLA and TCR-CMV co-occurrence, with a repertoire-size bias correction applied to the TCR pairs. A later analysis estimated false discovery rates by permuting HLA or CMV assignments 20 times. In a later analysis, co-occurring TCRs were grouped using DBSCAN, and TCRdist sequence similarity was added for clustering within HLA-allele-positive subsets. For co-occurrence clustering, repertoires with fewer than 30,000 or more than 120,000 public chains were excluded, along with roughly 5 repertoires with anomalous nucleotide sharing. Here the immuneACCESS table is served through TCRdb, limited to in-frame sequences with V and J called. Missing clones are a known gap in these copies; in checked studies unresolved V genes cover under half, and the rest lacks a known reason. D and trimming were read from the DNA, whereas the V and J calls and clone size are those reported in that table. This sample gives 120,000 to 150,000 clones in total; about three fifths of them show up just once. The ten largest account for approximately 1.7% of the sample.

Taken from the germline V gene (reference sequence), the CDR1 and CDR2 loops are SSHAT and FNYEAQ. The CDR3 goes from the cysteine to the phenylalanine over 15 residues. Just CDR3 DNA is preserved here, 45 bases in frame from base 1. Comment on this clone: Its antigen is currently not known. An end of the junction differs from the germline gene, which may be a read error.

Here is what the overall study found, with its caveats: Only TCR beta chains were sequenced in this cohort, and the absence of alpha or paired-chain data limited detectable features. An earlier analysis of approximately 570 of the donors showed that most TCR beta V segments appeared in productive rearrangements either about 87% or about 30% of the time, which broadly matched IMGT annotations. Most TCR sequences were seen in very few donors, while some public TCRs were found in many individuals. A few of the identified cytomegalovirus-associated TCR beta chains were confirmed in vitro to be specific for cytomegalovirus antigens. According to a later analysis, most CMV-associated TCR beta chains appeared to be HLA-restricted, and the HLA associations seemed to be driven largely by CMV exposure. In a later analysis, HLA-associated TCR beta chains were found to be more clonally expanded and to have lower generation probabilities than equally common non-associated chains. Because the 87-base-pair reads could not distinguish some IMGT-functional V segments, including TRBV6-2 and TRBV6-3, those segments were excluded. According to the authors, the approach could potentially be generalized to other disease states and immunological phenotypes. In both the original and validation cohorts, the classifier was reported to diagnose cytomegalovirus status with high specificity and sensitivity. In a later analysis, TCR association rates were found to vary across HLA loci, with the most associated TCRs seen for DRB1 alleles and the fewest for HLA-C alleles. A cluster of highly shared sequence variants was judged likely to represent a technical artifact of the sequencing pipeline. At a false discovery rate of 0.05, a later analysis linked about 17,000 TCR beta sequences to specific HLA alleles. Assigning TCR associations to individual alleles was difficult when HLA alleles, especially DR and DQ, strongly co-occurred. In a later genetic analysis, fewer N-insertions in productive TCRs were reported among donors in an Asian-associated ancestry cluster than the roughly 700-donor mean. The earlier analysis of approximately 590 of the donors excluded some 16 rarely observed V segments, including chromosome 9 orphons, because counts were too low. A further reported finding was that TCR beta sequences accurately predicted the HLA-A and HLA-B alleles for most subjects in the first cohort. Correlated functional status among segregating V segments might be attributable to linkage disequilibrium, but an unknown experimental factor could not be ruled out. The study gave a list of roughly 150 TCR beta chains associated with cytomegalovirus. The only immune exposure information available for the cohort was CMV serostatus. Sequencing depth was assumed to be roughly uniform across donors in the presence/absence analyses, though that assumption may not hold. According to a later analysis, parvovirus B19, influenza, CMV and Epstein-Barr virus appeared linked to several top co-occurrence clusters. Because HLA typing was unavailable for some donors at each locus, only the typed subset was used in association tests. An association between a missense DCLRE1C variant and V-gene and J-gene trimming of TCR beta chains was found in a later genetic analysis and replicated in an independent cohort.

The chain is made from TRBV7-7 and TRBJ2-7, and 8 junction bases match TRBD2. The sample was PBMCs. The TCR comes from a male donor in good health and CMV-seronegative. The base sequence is TGTGCTAGCAGCTTAGCAGCGGGGGACTCCTACGAGCAGTACTTC. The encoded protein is CASSLAAGDSYEQYF.